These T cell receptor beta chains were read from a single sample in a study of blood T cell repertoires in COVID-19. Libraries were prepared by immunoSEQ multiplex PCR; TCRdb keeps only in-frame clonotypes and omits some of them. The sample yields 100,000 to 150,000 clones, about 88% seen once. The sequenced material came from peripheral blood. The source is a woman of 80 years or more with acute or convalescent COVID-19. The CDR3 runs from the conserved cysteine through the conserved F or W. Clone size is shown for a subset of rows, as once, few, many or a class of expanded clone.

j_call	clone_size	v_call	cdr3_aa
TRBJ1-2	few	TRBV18	CASSPGQGGYGYTF
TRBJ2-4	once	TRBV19	CASSRGQAGKNIQYF
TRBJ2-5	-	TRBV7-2	CASSLGSGYFQETQYF
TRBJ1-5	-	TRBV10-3	CAISGEPSNQPQHF
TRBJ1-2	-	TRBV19	CASSRNRGRMNYGYTF
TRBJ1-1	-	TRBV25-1	CASSKGVNTEAFF
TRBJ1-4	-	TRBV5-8	CASSLWAGDEKLFF
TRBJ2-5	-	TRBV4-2	CASSQVVRGTQETQYF
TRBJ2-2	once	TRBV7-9	CASSFGGDRALNTGELFF
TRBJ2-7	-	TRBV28	CASSLWTGEQYF
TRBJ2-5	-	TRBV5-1	CASSSGNREQETQYF
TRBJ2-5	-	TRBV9	CASSSGQGSETQYF
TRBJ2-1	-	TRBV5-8	CATGSSYNEQFF
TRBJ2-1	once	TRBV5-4	CASRTSGGALYNEQFF
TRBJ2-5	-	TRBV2	CASRKGGGAVETQYF
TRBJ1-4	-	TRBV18	CASSWTGNEKLFF
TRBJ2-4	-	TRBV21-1	CASSTRDRIKYF
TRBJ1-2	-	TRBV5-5	CASSFDRGNYGYTF
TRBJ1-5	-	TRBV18	CASSTNDRAGQPQHF
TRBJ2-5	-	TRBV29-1	CSSSGQVGETQYF